This is a list of T cell receptor beta chains from one sample in a study of OX40 agonist ivuxolimab in advanced cancers. The protocol was immunoSEQ multiplex PCR, while the TCRdb copy is restricted to in-frame clones and leaves out a portion. This sample yields 65,000 to 75,000 clones, of which 75% to 90% are seen a single time; more than 3.5% belongs to the top ten. The sequences come from CD4+ or CD8+ T cells sorted from blood, collected in a trial of the OX40 agonist ivuxolimab. These receptors were collected from an adult with an advanced solid tumor such as melanoma, head and neck, liver or kidney cancer. CDR3s include the opening cysteine and the closing phenylalanine or tryptophan. A D gene is named only where the DNA matches it firmly. Only some rows state a clone size, as once, few, many or a class for expanded clones.

v_gene	abundance	j_gene	d_gene	CDR3nt	CDR3aa
TRBV19	.	TRBJ1-2	TRBD1	TGTGCCAGTAGTACCCAGGGGGCCGGGCGAGAAGGGGGCTACACCTTC	CASSTQGAGREGGYTF
TRBV18	.	TRBJ2-4	TRBD1	TGTGCCAGCTCACCAACGGGACAGATAGCCAAAAACATTCAGTACTTC	CASSPTGQIAKNIQYF
TRBV6-5	.	TRBJ1-2	TRBD1	TGTGCCAGCAGTGCCGGGACAGGGGCTGGCTACACCTTC	CASSAGTGAGYTF
TRBV11-3	once	TRBJ1-1	.	TGTGCCAGCAGCTTAGGGGGATTCACTGAAGCTTTCTTT	CASSLGGFTEAFF
TRBV6-6	.	TRBJ2-7	TRBD1	TGTGCCAGTGCCTCGAGGACAGGGGCCTACGAGCAGTACTTC	CASASRTGAYEQYF
TRBV27	.	TRBJ2-2	.	TGTGCCAGCAGTTTTTCTTGGAACACCGGGGAGCTGTTTTTT	CASSFSWNTGELFF
TRBV18	.	TRBJ1-5	.	TGTGCCAGCTCAATCGACAGGAGCCATCAGCCCCAGCATTTT	CASSIDRSHQPQHF
TRBV5-4	.	TRBJ2-7	TRBD1	TGTGCCAGCAGCGGGACAGGGGCCGAGCAGTACTTC	CASSGTGAEQYF
TRBV29-1	.	TRBJ2-4	.	TGCAGCGTCAAAAAGGGTTCATTAGCCAAAAACATTCAGTACTTC	CSVKKGSLAKNIQYF
TRBV7-6	.	TRBJ2-3	.	TGTGCCAGCGGAAAGGCAGGGGGGGGAACAGATACGCAGTATTTT	CASGKAGGGTDTQYF
TRBV7-2	.	TRBJ1-4	.	TGTGCCAGCAGCTTAGAGGCGGGAGCAACTAATGAAAAACTGTTTTTT	CASSLEAGATNEKLFF
TRBV29-1	.	TRBJ1-2	TRBD1	TGCAGCGATGATTTGTGGACAGGGCAAGGCTACACCTTC	CSDDLWTGQGYTF
TRBV7-3	.	TRBJ1-1	.	TGTGCCAGCAGCCGACTGCAAGCCACTGAAGCTTTCTTT	CASSRLQATEAFF
TRBV29-1	.	TRBJ1-4	TRBD1	TGCAGCGTGGACCCGGGACAGGGCGGTGAAAAGCTGTTTTTT	CSVDPGQGGEKLFF
TRBV19	.	TRBJ2-7	.	TGTGCCAGTAGTATCAGCAGGTCCTACGAGCAGTACTTC	CASSISRSYEQYF
TRBV19	.	TRBJ1-5	TRBD1	TGTGCCAGTACCGGGACAGGGGATCATAGCAATCAGCCCCAGCATTTT	CASTGTGDHSNQPQHF
TRBV18	.	TRBJ2-7	TRBD1	TGTGCCAGCTCACGAGGACAGGGGGCCGGCGAGCAGTACTTC	CASSRGQGAGEQYF
TRBV5-5	.	TRBJ1-1	.	TGTGCCAGCAGCTGGAGGACTTTGGGGACTGAAGCTTTCTTT	CASSWRTLGTEAFF
TRBV7-9	.	TRBJ2-1	.	TGTGCCAGCAGCTTTGCCTCCGGGACGGCCGACAATGAGCAGTTCTTC	CASSFASGTADNEQFF
TRBV25-1	.	TRBJ2-1	.	TGTGCCAGCAGTCCGGAGCCAATCCATGAGCAGTTCTTC	CASSPEPIHEQFF
TRBV6-6	.	TRBJ1-4	.	TGTGCCAGCAGTTACTCGAGGCGACCTAATGAAAAACTGTTTTTT	CASSYSRRPNEKLFF
TRBV5-4	.	TRBJ2-7	TRBD2	TGTGCCAGCAGCGCGGGCCCTAGCGGGAACTACGAGCAGTACTTC	CASSAGPSGNYEQYF
TRBV19	.	TRBJ2-7	TRBD1	TGTGCCAGCCTACTCCGGACAGGGACCTACGAGCAGTACTTC	CASLLRTGTYEQYF
TRBV19	.	TRBJ1-5	.	TGTGCCAGTAGTATAGGGGGGGGTAACAATCAGCCCCAGCATTTT	CASSIGGGNNQPQHF
TRBV5-1	.	TRBJ2-7	TRBD2	TGCGCCAGCAGAAAAGGACTAGCGGACCTCTACGAGCAGTACTTC	CASRKGLADLYEQYF
TRBV29-1	.	TRBJ2-7	.	TGCAGCGTTGAAGATCGAGTCAGGGGCTCCTACGAGCAGTACTTC	CSVEDRVRGSYEQYF
TRBV6-5	.	TRBJ2-4	TRBD2	TGTGCCAGCAGTTATCACCTGGGGGGGATTCAGTACTTC	CASSYHLGGIQYF
TRBV7-9	.	TRBJ2-1	.	TGTGCCAGCAGCTCCAACAGGGATGAGCAGTTCTTC	CASSSNRDEQFF
TRBV29-1	.	TRBJ1-4	TRBD1	TGCAGCGTCGCGGGACAGGGGATTGAAAAACTGTTTTTT	CSVAGQGIEKLFF
TRBV18	.	TRBJ2-5	.	TGTGCCAGCTCATCCAGGACGGGACGAGAGACCCAGTACTTC	CASSSRTGRETQYF
TRBV29-1	.	TRBJ2-3	.	TGCAGCGTTGAAGGCACTTTGTGGGATACGCAGTATTTT	CSVEGTLWDTQYF
TRBV19	many	TRBJ2-3	TRBD2	TGTGCCAGTAGTATGACTAGCGGGAGCACAGATACGCAGTATTTT	CASSMTSGSTDTQYF
TRBV28	.	TRBJ1-1	.	TGTGCCAGCTATTCTCTCGGGGCTAACACTGAAGCTTTCTTT	CASYSLGANTEAFF
TRBV6-5	.	TRBJ1-6	.	TGTGCCAGCAGTTACCGAAGCTCCTATAATTCACCCCTCCACTTT	CASSYRSSYNSPLHF
TRBV7-3	.	TRBJ2-1	.	TGTGCCAGCAGCTTTGGACCGAACAATGAGCAGTTCTTC	CASSFGPNNEQFF
TRBV2	few	TRBJ1-1	.	TGTGCCAGCAGTGTAGAAAGGTCCGGGACTGAAGCTTTCTTT	CASSVERSGTEAFF
TRBV6-6	.	TRBJ2-7	.	TGTGCCAGCAGCGGACAGAAATACGAGCAGTACTTC	CASSGQKYEQYF
TRBV18	.	TRBJ1-1	TRBD1	TGTGCCAGCTCACCGGACAGGTTGAACACTGAAGCTTTCTTT	CASSPDRLNTEAFF
TRBV29-1	once	TRBJ1-1	TRBD1	TGCAGCGTTTTCCGGGACAGGGGCATGGGCACTGAAGCTTTCTTT	CSVFRDRGMGTEAFF
TRBV4-3	.	TRBJ1-4	.	TGCGCCAGCAGCCAAGACGTCGGCCCTGCAACTAATGAAAAACTGTTTTTT	CASSQDVGPATNEKLFF
TRBV15	.	TRBJ2-7	TRBD1	TGTGCCACCAGCAGAGATTTCGGGACAGGGAACGAGCAGTACTTC	CATSRDFGTGNEQYF
TRBV2	.	TRBJ1-4	.	TGTGCCAGCAGTGAACTTGCAACTAATGAAAAACTGTTTTTT	CASSELATNEKLFF
TRBV19	few	TRBJ1-3	.	TGTGCCAGTAGTTCCCCCTTCCCAAACACCATATATTTT	CASSSPFPNTIYF
TRBV7-9	few	TRBJ2-3	TRBD1	TGTGCCAGCAGTAGTACAGGGGGTTTGGCAGATACGCAGTATTTT	CASSSTGGLADTQYF
TRBV5-4	.	TRBJ2-2	TRBD2	TGTGCCAGCCTCGCGGGAGGGGGAAACACCGGGGAGCTGTTTTTT	CASLAGGGNTGELFF
TRBV4-2	.	TRBJ2-2	.	TGTGCCAGCAGCCAACGACTAGGGAACACCGGGGAGCTGTTTTTT	CASSQRLGNTGELFF
TRBV19	once	TRBJ2-2	.	TGTGCCAGTAGTATAGGGGTCAGGGGTGCCGGGGAGCTGTTTTTT	CASSIGVRGAGELFF
TRBV13	once	TRBJ2-7	.	TGTGCCAGCAGCGATCCCTACGAGCAGTACTTC	CASSDPYEQYF
TRBV7-8	.	TRBJ2-1	TRBD2	TGTGCCAGCAGCCAGTCTAGCGGGATGTACAATGAGCAGTTCTTC	CASSQSSGMYNEQFF
TRBV28	.	TRBJ2-1	TRBD2	TGTGCCAGCAAAGGCGGGGGGGACAATGAGCAGTTCTTC	CASKGGGDNEQFF
TRBV5-1	.	TRBJ1-6	.	TGCGCCAGCAGCTTAGGTCAGGATAATTCACCCCTCCACTTT	CASSLGQDNSPLHF
TRBV6-4	.	TRBJ2-1	TRBD2	TGTGCCAGCAGTACCCGGACTAGCGTGAGCTCCTACAATGAGCAGTTCTTC	CASSTRTSVSSYNEQFF
TRBV7-9	few	TRBJ1-2	.	TGTGCCAGCAGCTTATCCGACAGTAGCCGAGGCTACACCTTC	CASSLSDSSRGYTF
TRBV4-1	.	TRBJ2-5	.	TGCGCCAGCAGCCAGCGGGTCCAAGAGACCCAGTACTTC	CASSQRVQETQYF